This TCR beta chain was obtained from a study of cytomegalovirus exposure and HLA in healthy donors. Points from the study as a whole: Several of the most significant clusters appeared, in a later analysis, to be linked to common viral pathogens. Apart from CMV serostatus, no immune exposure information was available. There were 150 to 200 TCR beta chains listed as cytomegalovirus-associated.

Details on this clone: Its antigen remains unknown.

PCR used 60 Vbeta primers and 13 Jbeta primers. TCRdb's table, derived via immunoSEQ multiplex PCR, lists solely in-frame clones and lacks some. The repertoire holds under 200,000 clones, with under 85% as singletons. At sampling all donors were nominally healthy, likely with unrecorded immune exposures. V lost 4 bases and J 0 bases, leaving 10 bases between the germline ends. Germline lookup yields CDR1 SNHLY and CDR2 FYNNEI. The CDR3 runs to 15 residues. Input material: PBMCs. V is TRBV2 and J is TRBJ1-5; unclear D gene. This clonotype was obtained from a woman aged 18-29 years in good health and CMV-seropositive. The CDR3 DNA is TGTGCCAGCAGTGTTAGAGGGTTTAGCAATCAGCCCCAGCATTTT. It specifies CASSVRGFSNQPQHF.